One sample yielded the 22 T cell receptor beta chains listed below, sequenced in a study of PD-L1 blockade in urothelial cancer (dated by TCRdb to the late 2010s). The method was the immunoSEQ multiplex PCR assay. TCRdb obtained this table from immuneACCESS and retained in-frame rearrangements with V and J assigned. These tables miss some clones; where compared with another copy, unresolved V genes account for less than half of the shortfall, and the remainder is unexplained. The sample table lists approximately 100,000 clones, approximately 85% of them with a count of one. The ten largest clones represent more than 2% of the sample. Sequencing used PBMCs, obtained around atezolizumab (anti-PD-L1) treatment. The receptor set was obtained from a man in his fifties with urothelial cancer.

The gene calls are TRBV27 and TRBJ2-1, with 7 bases lining up with TRBD2. Germline V CDR1 and CDR2: MNHEY, SMNVEV (reference sequence). V was pared by 7 bases and J by 4 bases, with 13 bases of the junction left unmatched. The CDR3 length is 16 residues. DNA of the CDR3: TGTGCCAGCACCCCCCCGGGGGGAGCCGGTTACAATGAGCAGTTCTTC. This encodes CASTPPGGAGYNEQFF.

This clone was counted a few times. This chain connects TRBV7-9 to TRBJ2-7; possibly TRBD2 for D (6 bases). The CDR3 consists of 14 residues. The V gene's germline CDR1 is SEHNR and CDR2 FQNEAQ (reference sequence). Trimming stripped 5 bases from V and 2 bases from J, with 13 bases between. The CDR3 sequence: CASSRSGLPYEQYF. The CDR3 bases are TGTGCCAGCAGCCGCTCAGGACTACCCTACGAGCAGTACTTC.

This clone appeared a single time. The V call is TRBV27, the J call TRBJ2-3; 7 bases are shared with TRBD1. Germline CDR1 is MNHEY and CDR2 is SMNVEV (reference sequence). V trimming: 0 bases; J trimming: 11 bases; junction bases outside the gene matches: 8. This CDR3 has 14 amino acids. The CDR3 is CASSLSRDPGGQYF. The CDR3 nucleotides read TGTGCCAGCAGTTTATCCCGGGACCCAGGGGGGCAGTATTTT.

The gene calls are TRBV9 and TRBJ2-2; D gene uncertain. The germline V gene encodes CDR1 SGDLS and CDR2 YYNGEE. CDR3 length equals 15 residues. Trimming took 0 bases from V and 7 from J, leaving 13 bases between them. CDR3 bases: TGTGCCAGCAGCGTAGACCGATATACCTACGGGGAGCTGTTTTTT. Amino acid sequence: CASSVDRYTYGELFF.

The chain is built from TRBV30 and TRBJ2-3; D possibly corresponds to TRBD1 (6 bases). Trimming cost V 4 bases and J 2 bases, with 7 bases left between them. The CDR3 covers 12 residues. CDR1 and CDR2 (germline): GTSNPN, SVGIG (reference sequence). CDR3 sequence (DNA): TGTGCCTGGAACAGGGACACAGATACGCAGTATTTT. Translating gives CAWNRDTDTQYF.

The chain joins TRBV6-5 to TRBJ2-3; D may be TRBD2 (5 bases). Deletions cut 0 bases from V and 5 bases from J, with 12 bases between. From germline, CDR1 is MNHEY and CDR2 SVGAGI. The CDR3 runs to 15 residues. CDR3: CASSYSRGRRDTQYF. As DNA, the CDR3 is TGTGCCAGCAGTTACTCACGTGGGAGAAGAGATACGCAGTATTTT.

The rearrangement joins TRBV28 to TRBJ2-2, with 14 bases aligning to TRBD2. The J segment lost 15 bases and the V segment lost 6 bases, leaving 6 bases of the junction unmatched. Germline V CDR1 and CDR2: MDHEN, SYDVKM. This CDR3 has 13 amino acids. CDR3 DNA: TGTGCCAGCAGACTTCGACTAGCGGGAGGGATGTTTTTT. Its translation is CASRLRLAGGMFF.

The chain links TRBV28 to TRBJ2-7; 7 bases are shared with TRBD2. The germline gives CDR1 MDHEN, CDR2 SYDVKM. This CDR3 spans 15 amino acids. Unmatched junction bases numbered 7, after V lost 2 bases and J lost 3 bases. CDR3 DNA sequence: TGTGCCAGCAGTTTAAACAAAGCGGGATTCTACGAGCAGTACTTC. Its protein is CASSLNKAGFYEQYF.

The chain is built from TRBV27 and TRBJ2-7; no reliable D call. Trimming stripped 2 bases from V and 4 bases from J, with 9 bases between. This CDR3 has 13 residues. From germline, CDR1 is MNHEY and CDR2 SMNVEV (reference sequence). The CDR3 spells CASSLGSPYEQYF. CDR3 in DNA: TGTGCCAGCAGTTTAGGCAGTCCGTACGAGCAGTACTTC.

This clone was detected only a few times. This rearrangement joins TRBV19 to TRBJ1-6; 8 bases are shared with TRBD1. Germline V lookup: CDR1 LNHDA, CDR2 SQIVND (reference sequence). The CDR3 consists of 14 residues. V lost 10 bases, J lost 7 bases, and 9 bases stayed unmatched. The DNA of the CDR3 is TGTGCCACCGGTGGACAGGGTATCAATTCACCCCTCCACTTT. It is translated as CATGGQGINSPLHF.

This clone was found once. The V gene is TRBV2, the J gene TRBJ2-7; the match to TRBD1 covers 8 bases. Losses at the gene ends were 4 bases for V and 4 bases for J; bases not matched to a gene: 6. Looked up from germline, CDR1 is SNHLY and CDR2 is FYNNEI. The CDR3 sequence is 14 residues long. The CDR3 sequence: CASSAEQGAYEQYF. The CDR3 DNA sequence: TGTGCCAGCAGTGCCGAGCAGGGGGCTTACGAGCAGTACTTC.

The CDR3 bases are TGTGCCAGCAGCCAGGGAATAGCGGGGGGCTACAATGAGCAGTTCTTC. It encodes CASSQGIAGGYNEQFF. This chain links TRBV4-2 with TRBJ2-1; 10 nucleotides agree with TRBD2. The germline gives CDR1 LGHNA, CDR2 YNFKEQ. The CDR3 is made up of 16 amino acids. V shed 3 bases and J 3 bases; nucleotides not matched to a gene: 5.

The genes are TRBV19 and TRBJ2-7; 8 nucleotides align to TRBD2. The CDR3 consists of 15 residues. Per germline, CDR1 LNHDA and CDR2 SQIVND (reference sequence). With V trimmed by 4 bases and J by 6 bases, 11 bases remained unmatched. The CDR3 DNA reads TGTGCCAGTAGTACAATAGCGGGATCCCCCACCGAGCAGTACTTC. Protein sequence: CASSTIAGSPTEQYF.

In this sample, this clone turned up a few times. The chain combines TRBV6-5 with TRBJ2-7; 7 positions agree with TRBD1. The ends lost 2 bases at V and 3 bases at J; junction bases unmatched: 4. CDR1 and CDR2 from the germline V gene are MNHEY and SVGAGI. The length of the CDR3 is 14 residues. The CDR3 loop reads CASSYGQVLYEQYF. CDR3 DNA: TGTGCCAGCAGTTACGGACAGGTACTCTACGAGCAGTACTTC.

The chain employs TRBV15 and TRBJ2-1, with TRBD2 identical over 12 bases. With V trimmed by 5 bases and J by 8 bases, 10 bases remained unmatched. The V gene's germline CDR1 is LNHNV and CDR2 YYDKDF (reference sequence). The CDR3 covers 16 residues. The CDR3 spells CATSSGLAGGGHEQFF. For the CDR3, the DNA is TGTGCCACCAGCTCCGGGCTAGCGGGAGGGGGGCATGAGCAGTTCTTC.

The chain couples TRBV5-1 to TRBJ2-3; D may be TRBD2 (7 bases). V was shortened by 0 bases and J by 2 bases, with 16 bases between the two germline ends. This CDR3 has 17 amino acids. The germline V gene encodes CDR1 SGHRS and CDR2 YFSETQ. The CDR3 bases are TGCGCCAGCAGCTTGGAGGTCGGGGGGCAGCCCACAGATACGCAGTATTTT. It codes for CASSLEVGGQPTDTQYF. Full variable domain (missing parts from reference TRBV5-1 and TRBJ2-3): KAGVTQTPRYLIKTRGQQVTLSCSPISGHRSVSWYQQTPGQGLQFLFEYFSETQRNKGNFPGRFSGRQFSNSRSEMNVSTLELGDSALYLCASSLEVGGQPTDTQYFGPGTRLTVL.

This chain uses TRBV2 with TRBJ1-1; weak D call: TRBD1 (5 bases). V was cut by 3 bases and J by 3 bases, with 8 bases left in between. Germline-derived CDR1 and CDR2 are SNHLY and FYNNEI. The length of the CDR3 is 13 residues. The CDR3 here is CASSEGQHTEAFF. CDR3 bases: TGTGCCAGCAGTGAGGGGCAGCACACTGAAGCTTTCTTT.

A single count supports this clone. The chain uses TRBV7-3 and TRBJ2-2; 7 nucleotides align to TRBD1. V lost 5 bases, J lost 1 base, and 13 bases stayed unmatched. Germline CDR1 SGHTA, CDR2 FQGTGA. This CDR3 contains 18 residues. The CDR3 DNA sequence: TGTGCCAGCAGCCTACAAGCCACGACAGGGTTGAACACCGGGGAGCTGTTTTTT. This gives the protein CASSLQATTGLNTGELFF.

The chain recombines TRBV6-6 with TRBJ1-5; 7 bases are a match to TRBD1. This CDR3 region has 15 residues. Germline loops: CDR1 MNHNY, CDR2 SVGAGI (reference sequence). Losses at the gene ends were 4 bases for V and 4 bases for J; bases not matched to a gene: 7. The CDR3 loop reads CASSLGTVGNQPQHF. CDR3 in DNA: TGTGCCAGCAGTTTGGGGACAGTGGGAAATCAGCCCCAGCATTTT.

The V call is TRBV27, the J call TRBJ2-3; TRBD2 agrees at 7 bases. There are 15 residues in the CDR3. J was trimmed by 2 bases and V by 3 bases; bases with no gene match: 5. Germline values: CDR1 MNHEY, CDR2 SMNVEV (reference sequence). The CDR3 DNA sequence: TGTGCCAGCAGTTTGCTAGCGGACCTCACAGATACGCAGTATTTT. Translated, it gives CASSLLADLTDTQYF.

The chain joins TRBV5-4 to TRBJ1-1; 9 bases agree with TRBD1. The V segment lost 4 bases and the J segment 3 bases; nucleotides outside the gene matches: 4. This CDR3 contains 14 residues. Germline lookup yields CDR1 SGHNT and CDR2 YYREEE (reference sequence). Written as DNA, the CDR3 is TGTGCCAGCAGCAACAGGGACAGGGACACTGAAGCTTTCTTT. Translation gives CASSNRDRDTEAFF.

This chain connects TRBV5-1 to TRBJ2-7; D may be TRBD2 (6 bases). Trimming removed 3 bases at V and 7 bases at J, with 17 bases between. CDR1 SGHRS and CDR2 YFSETQ come from the germline V gene. The CDR3 is 14 amino acids. The CDR3 nucleotides read TGCGCCAGCAGCTCCGACGGGGGTCTTCTAGAGCAGTACTTC. It specifies CASSSDGGLLEQYF.